This T cell receptor beta chain was retrieved from a study of vaccination and CD4 T cells after COVID-19. Study-wide background: Overlapping spike peptides served as the stimulus for the cells. These peptides came from SARS-CoV-2 and from the common cold coronaviruses HCoV-NL63, HCoV-OC43 and HCoV-229E.

In the case of this clonotype: Its target is unknown.

Trimming pared 4 bases from V and 3 bases from J, leaving 15 bases between. Germline lookup yields CDR1 DFQATT and CDR2 SNEGSKA (reference sequence). The CDR3 length is 14 residues. The Oncomine TCR Beta short-read assay generated sequence data from the DNA of cultured CD4+ T cells. TCRdb reanalysed the PCR reads using MiXCR and keeps one entry per CDR3 protein. The sample consists of 20,000 to 25,000 distinct CDR3 sequences, about 46% of them appearing once. Sample treatment: roughly ten-day PBMC culture with coronavirus spike peptide pools or control peptides (ViraFEST assay). ViraFEST sequenced TCRs after peptide-pool expansion of antigen-specific T cells. With 9.5 to 10 ug/ml peptide pools and roughly 10 IU/ml IL-2, PBMCs were cultured at some 2 million per well.

Sequencing was carried out using CD4+ T cells from blood, cultured in vitro. This sequence was found in a human donor who had recovered from COVID-19. The chain joins TRBV20-1 to TRBJ1-1; possibly TRBD1 for D (6 bases). The CDR3 here is CSATSTGFHTEAFF. The CDR3 coding sequence is TGCAGTGCTACTAGTACAGGGTTTCACACTGAAGCTTTCTTT.